These T cell receptor beta chains were read from a single sample in a study of cytomegalovirus exposure and HLA in healthy donors. Libraries were prepared by immunoSEQ multiplex PCR; TCRdb keeps only in-frame clonotypes and omits some of them. The sample yields about 73,000 clones, roughly four fifths seen once. Sequencing was performed on PBMCs. The receptors were gathered from a man in his 70s in good health and CMV-seronegative. The CDR3 runs from the conserved cysteine through the conserved F or W. The order of the fields is clone size, J gene, V gene, D gene, CDR3 protein, CDR3 DNA. A D gene is named only where the DNA matches it firmly. Only some rows state a clone size, as once, few, many or a class for expanded clones.

>-|TRBJ2-5|TRBV7-9|TRBD2
CASSFGLDRETQYF
TGTGCCAGCAGCTTCGGACTAGATCGGGAGACCCAGTACTTC
>once|TRBJ1-1|TRBV19|TRBD1
CASRGGQGARGTEAFF
TGTGCCAGTAGGGGCGGACAGGGGGCGCGAGGGACTGAAGCTTTCTTT
>-|TRBJ2-3|TRBV5-4|-
CASSLIGSADTQYF
TGTGCCAGCAGCTTGATCGGGAGCGCAGATACGCAGTATTTT
>-|TRBJ2-5|TRBV27|TRBD2
CASSSLPGLVEQYF
TGTGCCAGCAGTTCCCTCCCGGGACTAGTAGAGCAGTACTTC
>-|TRBJ1-1|TRBV30|-
CAWRSMQGQNTEAFF
TGTGCCTGGAGAAGTATGCAGGGCCAGAACACTGAAGCTTTCTTT
>-|TRBJ2-5|TRBV6-5|-
CASSHGGLGGETQYF
TGTGCCAGCAGCCATGGAGGGTTGGGTGGGGAGACCCAGTACTTC
>-|TRBJ1-4|TRBV4-1|-
CASSPTEGEKLFF
TGCGCCAGCAGCCCGACGGAGGGTGAAAAACTGTTTTTT
>-|TRBJ1-1|TRBV18|TRBD1
CASSPGGQGEAFF
TGTGCCAGCTCACCAGGAGGACAGGGCGAAGCTTTCTTT
>-|TRBJ1-5|TRBV15|TRBD1
CATHDRGSNQPQHF
TGTGCCACCCACGACAGGGGCTCCAATCAGCCCCAGCATTTT
>once|TRBJ2-5|TRBV7-6|TRBD1
CASSAGQGRDGTQYF
TGTGCCAGCAGCGCGGGACAGGGCCGCGATGGGACCCAGTACTTC
>-|TRBJ1-1|TRBV29-1|TRBD1
CSVGGRTGGSWPLNTEAFF
TGCAGCGTTGGTGGTAGGACAGGGGGCAGCTGGCCCCTGAACACTGAAGCTTTCTTT
>-|TRBJ2-5|TRBV7-6|-
CASSTRQTGETQYF
TGTGCCAGCAGCACCCGACAGACAGGAGAGACCCAGTACTTC
>few|TRBJ1-1|TRBV2|-
CASSEGEGWTEAFF
TGTGCCAGCAGTGAAGGCGAGGGATGGACTGAAGCTTTCTTT
>-|TRBJ2-3|TRBV4-1|TRBD1
CASSHTGTGAETQYF
TGCGCCAGCAGCCACACGGGGACAGGGGCTGAAACGCAGTATTTT
>-|TRBJ2-7|TRBV7-2|TRBD2
CASSSLTSGSSYEQYF
TGTGCCAGCAGCTCTTTGACTAGCGGGAGCTCCTACGAGCAGTACTTC
>-|TRBJ1-1|TRBV7-2|-
CASSWGQMNTEAFF
TGTGCCAGCAGCTGGGGACAAATGAACACTGAAGCTTTCTTT
>-|TRBJ1-5|TRBV27|TRBD1
CASSLNRGDQPQHF
TGTGCCAGCAGTCTGAACAGGGGCGATCAGCCCCAGCATTTT
>-|TRBJ1-3|TRBV7-9|TRBD1
CASSLDRGYSGNTIYF
TGTGCCAGCAGCTTAGACAGGGGGTACTCTGGAAACACCATATATTTT
>-|TRBJ1-1|TRBV5-6|TRBD1
CASSSWGTGGTEAFF
TGTGCCAGCAGCTCATGGGGCACAGGGGGCACTGAAGCTTTCTTT
>-|TRBJ2-7|TRBV6-1|-
CASRQDRTSYEQYF
TGTGCCAGCAGGCAGGACAGAACATCCTACGAGCAGTACTTC
>-|TRBJ2-7|TRBV11-3|-
CASSPGFSYEQYF
TGTGCCAGCAGCCCCGGGTTCTCCTACGAGCAGTACTTC
>-|TRBJ1-2|TRBV30|-
CAWSGAGGGGYTF
TGTGCCTGGAGTGGTGCGGGGGGCGGTGGCTACACCTTC
>-|TRBJ2-5|TRBV9|-
CASSPQARGETQYF
TGTGCCAGCAGCCCCCAAGCCAGGGGAGAGACCCAGTACTTC
>-|TRBJ2-5|TRBV7-8|-
CASSKRYFEGETQYF
TGTGCCAGCAGTAAGAGATATTTTGAGGGAGAGACCCAGTACTTC
>-|TRBJ2-7|TRBV18|TRBD2
CASSPQGGSASYEQYF
TGTGCCAGCTCACCACAAGGCGGGAGTGCCTCCTACGAGCAGTACTTC
>-|TRBJ1-1|TRBV5-6|TRBD1
CASSPTGVGSTEAFF
TGTGCCAGCAGCCCCACAGGGGTGGGGAGCACTGAAGCTTTCTTT
>once|TRBJ2-1|TRBV5-6|TRBD2
CASSPIAGAGNEQFF
TGTGCCAGCAGCCCGATAGCGGGAGCAGGCAATGAGCAGTTCTTC
>-|TRBJ2-1|TRBV6-4|TRBD2
CASSEIAGTYNEQFF
TGTGCCAGCAGTGAGATAGCGGGTACCTACAATGAGCAGTTCTTC
>-|TRBJ2-7|TRBV5-4|-
CASSFNRDTSYEQYF
TGTGCCAGCAGTTTCAACCGGGACACCTCCTACGAGCAGTACTTC
>-|TRBJ2-1|TRBV29-1|TRBD2
CSVFGLAGVGNEQFF
TGCAGCGTTTTTGGGCTAGCGGGAGTTGGAAATGAGCAGTTCTTC
>-|TRBJ2-7|TRBV7-2|-
CASSLGSTNLAEQYF
TGTGCCAGCAGCTTAGGGAGCACAAATCTGGCCGAGCAGTACTTC
>-|TRBJ1-1|TRBV27|-
CASKRGPGLWTEAFF
TGTGCCAGCAAAAGGGGCCCGGGACTTTGGACTGAAGCTTTCTTT
>few|TRBJ1-1|TRBV6-5|-
CASRTSYPPEAFF
TGTGCCAGCAGGACATCATACCCCCCTGAAGCTTTCTTT
>-|TRBJ2-1|TRBV2|TRBD2
CASRAESGRSNEQFF
TGTGCCAGCAGGGCCGAGAGCGGGAGGAGTAATGAGCAGTTCTTC
>few|TRBJ2-3|TRBV18|TRBD1
CASSPAGGDTQYF
TGTGCCAGCTCACCCGCAGGGGGCGATACGCAGTATTTT
>-|TRBJ2-7|TRBV7-7|TRBD2
CASSLGTSGIYEQYF
TGTGCTAGCAGCTTAGGGACTAGCGGAATATACGAGCAGTACTTC
>few|TRBJ1-1|TRBV6-5|-
CASSYPDGEAFF
TGTGCCAGCAGTTACCCCGACGGGGAAGCTTTCTTT
>few|TRBJ1-5|TRBV6-1|TRBD1
CASSPGQASQPQHF
TGTGCCAGCAGTCCGGGACAGGCGAGTCAGCCCCAGCATTTT
>-|TRBJ2-7|TRBV18|-
CASSPGGVTYEQYF
TGTGCCAGCTCCCCTGGAGGGGTAACCTACGAGCAGTACTTC
>-|TRBJ2-2|TRBV9|TRBD1
CASSMTGVATGELFF
TGTGCCAGCAGCATGACAGGGGTGGCCACCGGGGAGCTGTTTTTT
>-|TRBJ1-4|TRBV19|TRBD1
CASSTGKGAVDEKLFF
TGTGCCAGTAGTACCGGCAAGGGGGCAGTGGATGAAAAACTGTTTTTT
>-|TRBJ2-1|TRBV19|TRBD2
CASSSPGLVVNEQFF
TGTGCCAGTAGTAGTCCGGGACTAGTGGTCAATGAGCAGTTCTTC
>-|TRBJ2-5|TRBV7-2|-
CASSFQGTEETQYF
TGTGCCAGCAGCTTTCAGGGTACGGAAGAGACCCAGTACTTC
>-|TRBJ1-5|TRBV7-7|-
CASSLGPNQPQHF
TGTGCTAGCAGCTTAGGGCCCAATCAGCCCCAGCATTTT
>-|TRBJ2-1|TRBV10-1|-
CASSESVADTYNEQFF
TGCGCCAGCAGTGAGTCGGTGGCGGACACATACAATGAGCAGTTCTTC
>-|TRBJ2-5|TRBV5-1|TRBD1
CASSLGTLTGMETQYF
TGCGCCAGCAGCCTCGGGACCCTGACAGGGATGGAGACCCAGTACTTC
>-|TRBJ2-1|TRBV7-2|-
CASTVPAVNEQFF
TGTGCCAGCACCGTACCGGCGGTTAATGAGCAGTTCTTC